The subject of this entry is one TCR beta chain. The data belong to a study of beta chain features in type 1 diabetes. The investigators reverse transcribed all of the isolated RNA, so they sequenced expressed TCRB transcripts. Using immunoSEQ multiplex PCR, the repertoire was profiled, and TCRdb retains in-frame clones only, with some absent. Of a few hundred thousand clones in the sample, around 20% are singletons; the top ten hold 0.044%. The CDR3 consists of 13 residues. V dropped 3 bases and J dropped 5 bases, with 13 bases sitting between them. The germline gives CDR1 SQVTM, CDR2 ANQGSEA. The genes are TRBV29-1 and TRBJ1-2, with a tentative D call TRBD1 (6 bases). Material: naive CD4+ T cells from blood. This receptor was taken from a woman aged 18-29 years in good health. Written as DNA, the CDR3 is TGCAGCGTTGATCGGGGGGGCAGGTATGGCTACACCTTC. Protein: CSVDRGGRYGYTF.